One sample yielded the 21 T cell receptor beta chains listed below, sequenced in a study of post-analysis software for immune sequencing data (dated by TCRdb to 2015 to 2017). The full study reports these points: Roughly 5 TRBV segments, including TRBV5-6, TRBV5-1 and TRBV20-1, were significantly more frequent in patients than controls.

Libraries were prepared through PCR. The instrument was an Illumina HiSeq 2500. To reduce PCR and sequencing biases, unique molecular identifiers were incorporated into the TCR beta cDNA libraries. Using fastp trimming at Q25 and MiXCR clonotype assembly, TCRdb reanalyzed the public sequencing data and kept in-frame beta chains. One record per CDR3 amino acid sequence lists the most common genes and DNA. This sample lists hundreds of thousands of distinct CDR3 sequences; roughly 27% were detected once. The ten top clones hold around 0.6% of the sample. For these TCRs, the target antigens are not known. Sequenced sample: blood. Source of these receptors: a girl aged 10 to 17 with multiple sclerosis.

J is TRBJ1-1 and V is TRBV20-1, with 8 bases identical to TRBD1. The trim removed 8 bases at V and 5 bases at J, leaving 13 bases unmatched. CDR3 length: 14 amino acids. Germline V lookup: CDR1 DFQATT, CDR2 SNEGSKA (reference sequence). CDR3 DNA: TGCAGTCCAGGGGGCCGACCTTCGCTTACTGAAGCTTTCTTT. This sequence encodes CSPGGRPSLTEAFF.

This clonotype turned up a few times. The chain has TRBV7-9 and TRBJ1-1, with 8 bases matching TRBD1. The ends lost 3 bases at V and 5 bases at J; junction bases unmatched: 8. Germline CDR1 SEHNR, CDR2 FQNEAQ (reference sequence). This CDR3 contains 15 residues. CDR3 sequence (DNA): TGTGCCAGCAGCTTTTACCCACAGGGGGGGACTGAAGCTTTCTTT. Its protein product is CASSFYPQGGTEAFF.

This chain links TRBV5-1 with TRBJ1-1; D unclear. In germline, CDR1 is SGHRS, CDR2 YFSETQ. The CDR3 is 15 amino acids. The germline V and J ends were trimmed by 1 base and 0 bases, with 10 bases remaining between them. The CDR3 protein is CASSLSPGLNTEAFF. In DNA, the CDR3 is TGCGCCAGCAGCTTGTCCCCGGGGTTGAACACTGAAGCTTTCTTT.

About this clonotype: The junction departs from the called germline gene at one end, perhaps through a read error. The chain couples TRBV12-3 or TRBV12-4 to TRBJ2-3; D is perhaps TRBD1 (6 bases). This CDR3 comprises 14 residues. The DNA for the CDR3 is TGTGCCAGCAGTCTTGGACAGCTAACAGGTACGCAGTATTTT. It encodes CASSLGQLTGTQYF.

The genes are TRBV27 and TRBJ2-3; no firm D call. The CDR3 is 13 amino acids. Trimming pared 5 bases from V and 4 bases from J, leaving 10 bases between. CDR1 is MNHEY, CDR2 SMNVEV, per germline (reference sequence). CDR3 sequence reads: CASSGSRADTQYF. Here the CDR3 DNA reads TGTGCCAGCAGTGGGTCCCGGGCAGATACGCAGTATTTT.

This clonotype was seen only a few times. The V gene is TRBV20-1, the J gene TRBJ1-2, with D uncertain. This CDR3 has 13 amino acids. Per the germline V gene, CDR1 is DFQATT and CDR2 is SNEGSKA (reference sequence). V was cut by 4 bases and J by 8 bases, with 17 bases left in between. In nucleotides, the CDR3 is TGCAGTGCTAATGAGGGCCCAACCTCAGGCTACACCTTC. Encoded protein: CSANEGPTSGYTF.

The rearrangement links TRBV6-9 to TRBJ2-5; TRBD2 is a possible D gene (6 bases). This CDR3 comprises 14 residues. Per the germline V gene, CDR1 is MNHGY and CDR2 is SVAAGI. The ends were cut back, 8 bases at V and 1 base at J, with 14 bases in the middle. CDR3 residues: CASPSGGFQETQYF. CDR3 bases: TGTGCCAGCCCAAGCGGAGGGTTCCAAGAGACCCAGTACTTC.

J is TRBJ1-6 and V is TRBV29-1; tentatively, D is TRBD1 (6 bases). The CDR3 consists of 13 residues. Trimming removed 5 bases at V and 7 bases at J, with 12 bases between. From germline, CDR1 is SQVTM and CDR2 ANQGSEA. This chain's CDR3 is CSVCQGPNSPLHF. The CDR3 DNA reads TGCAGCGTTTGTCAGGGGCCCAATTCACCCCTCCACTTT.

The chain links TRBV7-9 to TRBJ2-5; unclear D gene. Germline-derived CDR1 and CDR2 are SEHNR and FQNEAQ (reference sequence). CDR3 size: 15 residues. V dropped 3 bases and J dropped 1 base, with 12 bases sitting between them. This CDR3 is CASSFHLRLQETQYF. In DNA form, the CDR3 reads TGTGCCAGCAGCTTCCACCTACGCCTCCAAGAGACCCAGTACTTC. Full variable domain (missing parts from reference TRBV7-9 and TRBJ2-5): DTGVSQNPRHKITKRGQNVTFRCDPISEHNRLYWYRQTLGQGPEFLTYFQNEAQLEKSRLLSDRFSAERPKGSFSTLEIQRTEQGDSAMYLCASSFHLRLQETQYFGPGTRLLVL.

The V call is TRBV10-3, the J call TRBJ2-1; 9 bases line up with TRBD2. The CDR3 extends over 15 amino acids. Germline V gene sequence: CDR1 ENHRY, CDR2 SYGVKD. After removal of 2 bases from V and 10 bases from J, the junction contained 9 bases not matched to a gene. CDR3 in amino acids: CAISEGAGGPFEQFF. In DNA form, the CDR3 reads TGTGCCATCAGTGAGGGGGCGGGAGGGCCCTTCGAGCAGTTCTTC.

This sequence joins TRBV20-1 and TRBJ2-3; TRBD2 matches 7 bases. Unmatched junction bases numbered 2, after V lost 2 bases and J lost 0 bases. The CDR3 sequence is 14 residues long. Germline CDR1 DFQATT, CDR2 SNEGSKA (reference sequence). The CDR3 spells CSARPGGSTDTQYF. The CDR3 region has the DNA TGCAGTGCTAGACCCGGGGGGAGCACAGATACGCAGTATTTT.

This clonotype has at least ten counts. The DNA of the CDR3 is TGCAGCGTTGAAGGGGACACTCCCCATGAGCAGTTCTTC. It translates to CSVEGDTPHEQFF. V and J are TRBV29-1 and TRBJ2-1; a weak D match, TRBD1 (6 bases). This CDR3 spans 13 amino acids. Germline V gene sequence: CDR1 SQVTM, CDR2 ANQGSEA. Trimming removed 1 base at V and 8 bases at J, with 12 bases between.

The chain is built from TRBV12-3 or TRBV12-4 and TRBJ2-1; 11 positions match TRBD2. The CDR3 has 16 amino acids. V shed 1 base and J 6 bases; nucleotides not matched to a gene: 5. CDR3 DNA: TGTGCCAGCAGTTTAGTGGGGGGACTAGCGGTCAATGAGCAGTTCTTC. Its translation: CASSLVGGLAVNEQFF.

The V and J genes are TRBV5-1 and TRBJ2-6, with D unresolved. Deletions cut 0 bases from V and 2 bases from J, with 9 bases between. The CDR3 runs to 16 residues. Germline values: CDR1 SGHRS, CDR2 YFSETQ. The chain's CDR3 is CASSLDYRAGANVLTF. The CDR3 nucleotides read TGCGCCAGCAGCTTGGATTACAGAGCTGGGGCCAACGTCCTGACTTTC.

As regards this clonotype: A read error may account for a junction end that differs from germline. The CDR3 spells CASSYPGVRRLASSHNEQFF. The CDR3, as DNA: TGTGCCAGCAGTTACCCGGGGGTGAGGCGGCTTGCGAGCTCCCACAATGAGCAGTTCTTC. The chain combines TRBV6-5 with TRBJ2-1; the D gene is possibly TRBD2 (6 bases). The CDR3 runs 20 residues. Germline CDR1 MNHEY, CDR2 SVGAGI.

Only a few counts were recorded for this clonotype. The chain combines TRBV14 with TRBJ1-2; D uncertain. Germline CDR1 SGHDN, CDR2 FVKESK. This CDR3 is built from 14 residues. Trimming took off 3 bases at V and 5 bases at J, with 13 bases between the two ends. The CDR3 protein is CASSQQTGNYGYTF. As DNA, the CDR3 is TGTGCCAGCAGCCAGCAGACGGGGAATTATGGCTACACCTTC.

The chain uses TRBV2 and TRBJ2-3; the D is unclear. The CDR3 covers 14 residues. The germline V gene has CDR1 SNHLY and CDR2 FYNNEI. Trimming removed 8 bases at V and 1 base at J, with 13 bases between. The CDR3 loop is CASLRDLRTDTQYF. The CDR3 nucleotides read TGTGCCAGCCTTCGAGACCTACGCACAGATACGCAGTATTTT.

The chain recombines TRBV4-2 with TRBJ2-1; no definite D call. The CDR3 is made up of 15 amino acids. The V end was cut by 0 bases, the J end by 8 bases, with 14 bases between. CDR1 and CDR2 (germline): LGHNA, YNFKEQ. The CDR3 nucleotides are TGTGCCAGCAGCCAAGATGAACGAATTGTCCATGAGCAGTTCTTC. This sequence encodes CASSQDERIVHEQFF.

The V call is TRBV20-1, the J call TRBJ1-1, with D perhaps TRBD1 (5 bases). The CDR3 length is 12 residues. The ends were cut back, 5 bases at V and 8 bases at J, with 15 bases in the middle. Germline lookup yields CDR1 DFQATT and CDR2 SNEGSKA (reference sequence). CDR3 amino acids: CSAGGIRYEAFF. DNA of the CDR3: TGCAGTGCTGGGGGGATAAGGTACGAAGCTTTCTTT.

This clonotype was detected a few times. The chain uses TRBV2 and TRBJ2-7; 7 nucleotides match TRBD1. The CDR3 length is 15 residues. Germline CDR1 SNHLY, CDR2 FYNNEI. The J segment lost 5 bases and the V segment lost 4 bases, leaving 11 bases of the junction unmatched. CDR3 loop: CASSVFPTGYDEQYF. The CDR3 nucleotides are TGTGCCAGCAGTGTTTTCCCGACAGGGTACGACGAGCAGTACTTC.

The rearrangement links TRBV20-1 to TRBJ1-5; 7 bases map to TRBD1. The V gene's germline CDR1 is DFQATT and CDR2 SNEGSKA (reference sequence). The J segment lost 4 bases and the V segment lost 4 bases, leaving 4 bases of the junction unmatched. This CDR3 has 13 amino acids. This chain's CDR3 is CSAIPGGNQPQHF. In DNA form, the CDR3 reads TGCAGTGCTATCCCAGGGGGGAATCAGCCCCAGCATTTT.